This T cell receptor (beta chain) stems from a study of blood T cell repertoires in COVID-19. V was pared by 4 bases and J by 2 bases, with 9 bases of the junction left unmatched. CDR1 and CDR2 from the germline V gene are SEHNR and FQNEAQ (reference sequence). There are 16 residues in the CDR3. Clones were sequenced by immunoSEQ multiplex PCR, and TCRdb holds only the in-frame ones, with some missing. The sample contains approximately 53,000 clones, more than 90% of which appear only once. This chain uses TRBV7-9 with TRBJ2-7; 9 bases map to TRBD1. This TCR derives from a woman at least 80 years old with acute or convalescent COVID-19. Material for sequencing was peripheral blood. The CDR3 nucleotides read TGTGCCAGCAGCTCCCTAAAGGGACAGGGTCCCTACGAGCAGTACTTC. Its protein is CASSSLKGQGPYEQYF.